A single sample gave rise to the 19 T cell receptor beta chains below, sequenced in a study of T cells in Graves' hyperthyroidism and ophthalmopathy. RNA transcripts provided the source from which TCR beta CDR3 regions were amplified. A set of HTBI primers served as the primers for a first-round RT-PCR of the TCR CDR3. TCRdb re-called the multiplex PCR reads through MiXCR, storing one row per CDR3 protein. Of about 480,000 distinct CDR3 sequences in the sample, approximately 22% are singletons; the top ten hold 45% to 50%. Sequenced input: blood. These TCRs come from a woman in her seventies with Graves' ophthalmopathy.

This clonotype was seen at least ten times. CDR3 protein: CASSTSTAGRSEAFF. The CDR3 region has the DNA TGTGCCAGCAGTACCTCTACCGCGGGCCGGTCTGAAGCTTTCTTT. The genes are TRBV2 and TRBJ1-1; no firm D call. This CDR3 is built from 15 residues. Germline V CDR1 and CDR2: SNHLY, FYNNEI. Trimming took 5 bases from V and 6 from J, leaving 19 bases between them.

CDR3 residues: CASRSMGGRTLNYEQYF. CDR3 sequence (DNA): TGTGCCAGCAGATCAATGGGGGGAAGGACACTAAACTACGAGCAGTACTTC. This sequence joins TRBV12-3 or TRBV12-4 and TRBJ2-7; possible D gene TRBD2, 6 bases. The CDR3 contains 17 residues. Trimming took off 6 bases at V and 3 bases at J, with 24 bases between the two ends.

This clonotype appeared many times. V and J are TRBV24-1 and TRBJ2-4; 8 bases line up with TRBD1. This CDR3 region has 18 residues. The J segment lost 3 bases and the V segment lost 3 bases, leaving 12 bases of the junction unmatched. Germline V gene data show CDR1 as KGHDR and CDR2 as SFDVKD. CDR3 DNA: TGTGCCACCAGTGATCCGTCCACAGGGGGTGTAGGCAAAAACATTCAGTACTTC. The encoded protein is CATSDPSTGGVGKNIQYF.

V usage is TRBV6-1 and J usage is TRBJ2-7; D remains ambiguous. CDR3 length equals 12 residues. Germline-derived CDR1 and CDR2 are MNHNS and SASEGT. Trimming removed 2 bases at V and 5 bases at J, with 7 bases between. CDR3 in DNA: TGTGCCAGCAGTGAACTGGCGGACGAGCAGTACTTC. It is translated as CASSELADEQYF.

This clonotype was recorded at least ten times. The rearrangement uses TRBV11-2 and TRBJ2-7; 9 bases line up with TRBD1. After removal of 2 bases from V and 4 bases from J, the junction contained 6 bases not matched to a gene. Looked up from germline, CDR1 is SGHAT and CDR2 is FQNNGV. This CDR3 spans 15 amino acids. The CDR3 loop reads CASSLLSTGGYEQYF. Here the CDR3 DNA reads TGTGCCAGCAGCTTACTCTCGACAGGGGGTTACGAGCAGTACTTC.

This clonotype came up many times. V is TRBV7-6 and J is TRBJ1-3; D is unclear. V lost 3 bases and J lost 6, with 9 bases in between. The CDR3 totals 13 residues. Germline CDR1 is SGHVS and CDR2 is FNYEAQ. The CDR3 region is CASSFSTENTIYF. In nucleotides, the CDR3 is TGTGCCAGCAGCTTTTCGACCGAAAACACCATATATTTT.

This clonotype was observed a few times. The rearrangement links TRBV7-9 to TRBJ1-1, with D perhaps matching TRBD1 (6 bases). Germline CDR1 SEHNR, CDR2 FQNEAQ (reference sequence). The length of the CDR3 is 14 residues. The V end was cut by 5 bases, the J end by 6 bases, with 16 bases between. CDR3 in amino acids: CASSPQGQGSEAFF. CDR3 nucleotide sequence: TGTGCCAGCAGCCCCCAGGGGCAGGGCTCTGAAGCTTTCTTT. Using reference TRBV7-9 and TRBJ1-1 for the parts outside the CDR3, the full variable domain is DTGVSQNPRHKITKRGQNVTFRCDPISEHNRLYWYRQTLGQGPEFLTYFQNEAQLEKSRLLSDRFSAERPKGSFSTLEIQRTEQGDSAMYLCASSPQGQGSEAFFGQGTRLTVV.

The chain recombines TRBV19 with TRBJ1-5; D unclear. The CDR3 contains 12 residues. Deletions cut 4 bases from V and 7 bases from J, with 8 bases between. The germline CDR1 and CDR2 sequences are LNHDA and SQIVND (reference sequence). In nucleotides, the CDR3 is TGTGCCAGTAGTACTTACAGACAGCCCCAGCATTTT. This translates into CASSTYRQPQHF.

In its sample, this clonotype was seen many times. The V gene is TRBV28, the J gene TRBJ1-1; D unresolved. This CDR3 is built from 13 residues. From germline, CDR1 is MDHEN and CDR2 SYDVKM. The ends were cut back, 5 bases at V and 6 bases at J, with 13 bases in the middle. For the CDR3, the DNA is TGTGCCAGCAGTCCCTATGATCTTTCTGAAGCTTTCTTT. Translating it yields CASSPYDLSEAFF.

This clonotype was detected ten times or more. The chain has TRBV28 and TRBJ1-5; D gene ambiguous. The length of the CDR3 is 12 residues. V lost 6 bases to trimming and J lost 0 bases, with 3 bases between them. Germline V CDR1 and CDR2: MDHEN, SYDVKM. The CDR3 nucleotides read TGTGCCAGCAGAGTTAGCAATCAGCCCCAGCATTTT. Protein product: CASRVSNQPQHF.

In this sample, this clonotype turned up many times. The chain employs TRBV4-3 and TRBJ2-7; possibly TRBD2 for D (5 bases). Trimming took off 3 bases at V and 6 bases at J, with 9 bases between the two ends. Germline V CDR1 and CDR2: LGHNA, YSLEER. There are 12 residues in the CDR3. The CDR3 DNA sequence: TGCGCCAGCAGCCAGACCGGGGTCGAGCAGTACTTC. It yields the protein CASSQTGVEQYF.

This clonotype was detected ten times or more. The CDR3 nucleotides read TGTGCCAGCAGTTTAGCGGGAGGACTATACGAGCAGTACTTC. Translating gives CASSLAGGLYEQYF. The V call is TRBV6-1, the J call TRBJ2-7, with 10 bases aligning to TRBD2. The CDR3 sequence is 14 residues long. Germline-derived CDR1 and CDR2 are MNHNS and SASEGT. J gave up 4 bases and V 5 bases, and 5 bases lay outside the gene matches.

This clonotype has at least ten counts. The CDR3 DNA reads as TGTGCCAGCGGCGGGACAGGGGATCAGCCCCAGCATTTT. Encoded protein: CASGGTGDQPQHF. The chain combines TRBV3-1 with TRBJ1-5, with TRBD1 matching over 10 bases. CDR3 length equals 13 residues. Germline trimming cut 8 bases from V and 5 bases from J; bases unmatched to any gene: 3. The germline gives CDR1 LGHDT, CDR2 YNNKEL (reference sequence).

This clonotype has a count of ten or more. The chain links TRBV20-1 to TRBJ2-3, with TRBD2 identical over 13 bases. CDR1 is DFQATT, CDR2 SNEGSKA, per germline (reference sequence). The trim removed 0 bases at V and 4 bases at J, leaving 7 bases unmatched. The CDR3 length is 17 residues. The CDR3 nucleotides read TGCAGTGCTAGAGACGCGACTAGCGGGAGGCTGTCAGATACGCAGTATTTT. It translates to CSARDATSGRLSDTQYF.

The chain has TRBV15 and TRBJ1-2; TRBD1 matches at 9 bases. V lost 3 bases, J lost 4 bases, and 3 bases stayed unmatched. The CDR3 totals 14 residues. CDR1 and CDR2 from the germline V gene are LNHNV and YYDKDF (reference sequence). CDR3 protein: CATSRRQGGYGYTF. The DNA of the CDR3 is TGTGCCACCAGCAGGCGACAGGGGGGCTATGGCTACACCTTC.

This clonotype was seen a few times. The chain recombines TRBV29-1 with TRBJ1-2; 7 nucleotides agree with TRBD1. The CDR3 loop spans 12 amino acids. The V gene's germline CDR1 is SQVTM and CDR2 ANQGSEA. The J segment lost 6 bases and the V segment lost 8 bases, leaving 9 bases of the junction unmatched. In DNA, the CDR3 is TGCAGCATTAGCAGGGGGTCTAATGGCTACACCTTC. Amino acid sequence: CSISRGSNGYTF.

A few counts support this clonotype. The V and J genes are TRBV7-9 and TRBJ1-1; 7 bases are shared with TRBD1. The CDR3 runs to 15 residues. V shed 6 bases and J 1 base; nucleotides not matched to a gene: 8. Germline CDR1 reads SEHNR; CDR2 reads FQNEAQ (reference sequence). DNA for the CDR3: TGTGCCAGCAGGGCAACGGGACAGCCGAACACTGAAGCTTTCTTT. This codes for CASRATGQPNTEAFF.

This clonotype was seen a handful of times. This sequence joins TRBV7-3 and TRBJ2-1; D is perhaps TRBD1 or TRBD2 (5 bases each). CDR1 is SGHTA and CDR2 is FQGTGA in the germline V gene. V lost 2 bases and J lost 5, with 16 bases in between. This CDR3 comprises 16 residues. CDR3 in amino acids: CASSLSRDPGNNEQFF. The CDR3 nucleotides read TGTGCCAGCAGCTTATCTCGGGACCCTGGGAACAATGAGCAGTTCTTC.

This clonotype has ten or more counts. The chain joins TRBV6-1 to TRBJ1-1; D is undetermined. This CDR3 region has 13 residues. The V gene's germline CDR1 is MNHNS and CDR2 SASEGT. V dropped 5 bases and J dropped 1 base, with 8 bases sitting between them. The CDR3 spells CASSPVGNTEAFF. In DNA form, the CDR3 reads TGTGCCAGCAGTCCTGTAGGGAACACTGAAGCTTTCTTT.